This T cell receptor beta chain was profiled in a study of beta chain features in type 1 diabetes. General study results and limits: There was a possibility that cDNA sequencing over-represented cells with high TCR expression. Shorter templates may be favored by PCR, equally so in patients and controls. TCRB CDR3 length was moderately but significantly reduced in all four CD4+ subsets of Type 1 diabetes patients.

This clone has only a few counts. What it recognizes is unknown. The entirety of the isolated RNA underwent reverse transcription, so expressed TCRB transcripts were sequenced. Produced via immunoSEQ multiplex PCR; TCRdb's table is partial and in-frame only. The sample includes around 280,000 clones, approximately 15% of them seen just once. Trimming removed 5 bases from V and 3 bases from J, with 13 bases in between. The CDR3 contains 14 residues. Germline assignment: CDR1 MDHEN and CDR2 SYDVKM. This chain joins TRBV28 and TRBJ1-2; no firm D call. This TCR was sampled from a young man with type 1 diabetes. Material: naive CD4+ T cells from blood. This chain's CDR3 is CASSVRAAHYGYTF. The CDR3 nucleotides read TGTGCCAGCAGTGTCCGTGCGGCACACTATGGCTACACCTTC.